Presented here are 3 T cell receptor beta chains from one specimen sequenced in a study of cytotoxic CD8 clonotypes in ibrutinib-treated CLL. Repertoires were generated with immunoSEQ multiplex PCR, while TCRdb's copy carries only in-frame clones and drops some. The sample records about 15,000 clones, roughly 68% being singletons. Material: PBMCs, obtained before ibrutinib treatment. The receptors originated from a human donor with chronic lymphocytic leukemia.

A few counts support this clone. This chain joins TRBV5-6 and TRBJ1-2, with TRBD1 identical over 12 bases. This CDR3 spans 18 amino acids. J gave up 4 bases and V 3 bases, and 13 bases lay outside the gene matches. Per germline, CDR1 SGHDT and CDR2 YYEEEE. The CDR3 nucleotides read TGTGCCAGCAGCTCCCAAGGGACAGGGGGCCCAAAAACCTATGGCTACACCTTC. Protein product: CASSSQGTGGPKTYGYTF.

V gene TRBV6-1 combines with J gene TRBJ2-1, with D possibly being TRBD2 (6 bases). The ends were cut back, 5 bases at V and 2 bases at J, with 13 bases in the middle. CDR3 length: 15 residues. CDR1 and CDR2 (germline): MNHNS, SASEGT. The CDR3 DNA reads as TGTGCCAGCAGTTCAAACGGGAGCCCCTACAATGAGCAGTTCTTC. Translated: CASSSNGSPYNEQFF.

J is TRBJ2-1 and V is TRBV15; TRBD1 agrees at 8 bases. Germline CDR1 LNHNV, CDR2 YYDKDF (reference sequence). The length of the CDR3 is 15 residues. J lost 6 bases, V lost 0 bases, and 4 bases had no gene match. The CDR3 DNA is TGTGCCACCAGCAGAGATCGCCAGGGGGCCAATGAGCAGTTCTTC. Its translation is CATSRDRQGANEQFF.